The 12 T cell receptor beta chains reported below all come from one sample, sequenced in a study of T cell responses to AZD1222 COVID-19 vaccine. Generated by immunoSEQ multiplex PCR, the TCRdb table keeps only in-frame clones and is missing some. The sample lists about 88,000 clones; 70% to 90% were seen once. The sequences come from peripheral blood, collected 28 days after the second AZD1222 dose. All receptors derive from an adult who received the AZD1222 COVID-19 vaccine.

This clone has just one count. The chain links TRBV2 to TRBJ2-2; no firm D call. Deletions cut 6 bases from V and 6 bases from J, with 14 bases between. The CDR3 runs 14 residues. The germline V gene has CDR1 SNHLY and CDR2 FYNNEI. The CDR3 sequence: CASRSPRGAGELFF. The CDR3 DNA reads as TGTGCCAGCAGGTCGCCCCGAGGCGCCGGGGAGCTGTTTTTT.

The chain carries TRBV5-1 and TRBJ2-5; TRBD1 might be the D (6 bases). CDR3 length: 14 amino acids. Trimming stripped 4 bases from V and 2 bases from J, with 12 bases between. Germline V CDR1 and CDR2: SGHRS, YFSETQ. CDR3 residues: CASSPGDQQETQYF. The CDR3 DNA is TGCGCCAGCAGCCCAGGGGACCAACAAGAGACCCAGTACTTC.

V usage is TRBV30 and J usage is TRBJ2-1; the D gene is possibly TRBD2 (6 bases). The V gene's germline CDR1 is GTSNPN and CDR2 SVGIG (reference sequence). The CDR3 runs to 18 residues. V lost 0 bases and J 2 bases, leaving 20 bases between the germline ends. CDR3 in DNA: TGTGCCTGGAGTGTACAACTCGACCGGGAGCCTCCCTACAATGAGCAGTTCTTC. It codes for CAWSVQLDREPPYNEQFF.

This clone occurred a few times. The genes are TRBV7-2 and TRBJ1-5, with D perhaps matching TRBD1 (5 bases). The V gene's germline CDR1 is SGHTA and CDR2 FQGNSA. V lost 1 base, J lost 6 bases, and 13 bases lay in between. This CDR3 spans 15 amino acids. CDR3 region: CASSLVAGTGQPQHF. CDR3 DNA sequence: TGTGCCAGCAGCTTAGTTGCAGGGACGGGTCAGCCCCAGCATTTT.

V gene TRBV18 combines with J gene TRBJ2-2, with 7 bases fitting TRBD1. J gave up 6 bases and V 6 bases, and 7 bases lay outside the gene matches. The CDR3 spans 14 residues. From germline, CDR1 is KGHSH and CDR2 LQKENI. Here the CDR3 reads CASSPWTGAGELFF. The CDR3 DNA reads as TGTGCCAGCTCCCCCTGGACAGGCGCCGGGGAGCTGTTTTTT. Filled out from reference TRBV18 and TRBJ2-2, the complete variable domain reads NAGVMQNPRHLVRRRGQEARLRCSPMKGHSHVYWYRQLPEEGLKFMVYLQKENIIDESGMPKERFSAEFPKEGPSILRIQQVVRGDSAAYFCASSPWTGAGELFFGEGSRLTVL.

The CDR3 here is CASSPQGNYGYTF. The CDR3 coding sequence is TGTGCCAGCAGCCCACAGGGGAACTATGGCTACACCTTC. The rearrangement uses TRBV7-9 and TRBJ1-2; 7 bases align to TRBD1. The CDR3 has 13 amino acids. CDR1 SEHNR and CDR2 FQNEAQ come from the germline V gene (reference sequence). V was clipped by 5 bases and J by 2 bases; unmatched bases: 2.

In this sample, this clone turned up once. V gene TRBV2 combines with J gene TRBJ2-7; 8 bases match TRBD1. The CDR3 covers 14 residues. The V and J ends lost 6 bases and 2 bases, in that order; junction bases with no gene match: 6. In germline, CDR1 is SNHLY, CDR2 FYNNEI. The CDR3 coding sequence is TGTGCCAGCAGGAGGGACAGGACTGCCTACGAGCAGTACTTC. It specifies CASRRDRTAYEQYF.

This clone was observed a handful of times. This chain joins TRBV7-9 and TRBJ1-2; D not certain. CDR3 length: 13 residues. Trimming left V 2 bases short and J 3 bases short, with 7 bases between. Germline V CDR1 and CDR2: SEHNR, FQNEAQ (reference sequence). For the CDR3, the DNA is TGTGCCAGCAGCTTACCGGAATACTATGGCTACACCTTC. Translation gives CASSLPEYYGYTF. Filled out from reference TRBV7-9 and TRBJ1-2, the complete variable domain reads DTGVSQNPRHKITKRGQNVTFRCDPISEHNRLYWYRQTLGQGPEFLTYFQNEAQLEKSRLLSDRFSAERPKGSFSTLEIQRTEQGDSAMYLCASSLPEYYGYTFGSGTRLTVV.

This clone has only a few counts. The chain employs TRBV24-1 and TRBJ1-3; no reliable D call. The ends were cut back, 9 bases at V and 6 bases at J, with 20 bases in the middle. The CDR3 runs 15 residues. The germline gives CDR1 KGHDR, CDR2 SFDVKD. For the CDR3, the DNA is TGTGCCACCCCCCCCCTCCTTCTAGTCCCAAACACCATATATTTT. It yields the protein CATPPLLLVPNTIYF.

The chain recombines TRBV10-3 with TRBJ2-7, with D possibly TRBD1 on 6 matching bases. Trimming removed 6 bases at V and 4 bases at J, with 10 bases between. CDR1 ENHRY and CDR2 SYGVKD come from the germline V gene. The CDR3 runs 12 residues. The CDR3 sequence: CAISEQGYEQYF. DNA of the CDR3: TGTGCCATCAGCGAACAGGGATACGAGCAGTACTTC.

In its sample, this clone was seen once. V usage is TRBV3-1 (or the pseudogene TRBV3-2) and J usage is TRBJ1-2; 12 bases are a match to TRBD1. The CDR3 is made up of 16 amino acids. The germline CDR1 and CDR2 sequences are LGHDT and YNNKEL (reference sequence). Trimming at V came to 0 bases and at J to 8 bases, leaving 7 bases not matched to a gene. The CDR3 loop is CASSQDSGTGGRGYTF. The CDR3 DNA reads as TGTGCCAGCAGCCAAGATTCCGGGACAGGGGGCCGGGGCTACACCTTC.

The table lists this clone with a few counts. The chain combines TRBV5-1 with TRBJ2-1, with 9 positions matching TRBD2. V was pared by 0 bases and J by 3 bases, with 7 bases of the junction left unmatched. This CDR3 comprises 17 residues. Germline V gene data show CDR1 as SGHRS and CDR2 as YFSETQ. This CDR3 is CASSLESGGTNYNEQFF. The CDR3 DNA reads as TGCGCCAGCAGCTTGGAAAGCGGGGGGACCAACTACAATGAGCAGTTCTTC.